These 4 T cell receptor beta chains came from one sample sequenced in a study of blood T cell repertoires in COVID-19 (dated by TCRdb to about 2020). To prepare the library, the immunoSEQ multiplex PCR assay was applied. TCRdb carries this immuneACCESS record with in-frame sequences only. Its versions omit some clonotypes, under half of them owing to an unresolved V gene in the studies checked, with the rest unexplained. For this sample the table gives around 300,000 clones, of which approximately 85% were detected only once. Of the sample, about 1% is held by the ten largest clones. The specimen sequenced was PBMCs or T cells enriched from blood (not recorded which). The receptors come from a woman aged 30 to 39 who had recovered from COVID-19.

This clone has a handful of counts. CDR3 nucleotide sequence: TGTGCCAGCAGTTCCCTTAACGCTCGGGGAGTGGAAGATACGCAGTATTTT. Translated: CASSSLNARGVEDTQYF. The genes are TRBV28 and TRBJ2-3; possibly TRBD2 for D (5 bases). V lost 4 bases, J lost 5 bases, and 22 bases lay in between. Germline values: CDR1 MDHEN, CDR2 SYDVKM. The CDR3 consists of 17 residues.

V is TRBV7-9 and J is TRBJ2-2; a weak D match, TRBD1 (6 bases). This CDR3 has 16 amino acids. Germline CDR1 reads SEHNR; CDR2 reads FQNEAQ (reference sequence). Trimming took 3 bases from V and 6 from J, leaving 17 bases between them. CDR3: CASSFPDRQRAGELFF. The CDR3 coding sequence is TGTGCCAGCAGCTTCCCGGACAGACAACGGGCCGGGGAGCTGTTTTTT.

This chain links TRBV10-3 with TRBJ2-5; unclear D gene. This CDR3 has 13 amino acids. Germline-derived CDR1 and CDR2 are ENHRY and SYGVKD. V was shortened by 6 bases and J by 2 bases, with 10 bases between the two germline ends. Here the CDR3 DNA reads TGTGCCATCAGGGCAGTTTTTCAAGAGACCCAGTACTTC. Translating it yields CAIRAVFQETQYF.

The J gene is TRBJ2-2, the V gene TRBV30, with TRBD2 matching over 11 bases. V shed 5 bases, J shed 5 bases, and the junction held 10 bases outside the gene matches. The CDR3 contains 16 residues. Per the germline V gene, CDR1 is GTSNPN and CDR2 is SVGIG (reference sequence). DNA of the CDR3: TGTGCCTGGGGGGGGACTAGCGGAACGATGACCGGGGAGCTGTTTTTT. Protein: CAWGGTSGTMTGELFF.